This record concerns one T cell receptor (beta chain) sequence. This sample is drawn from a study of T cell responses to AZD1222 COVID-19 vaccine. The CDR3 covers 14 residues. V lost 0 bases, J lost 0 bases, and 7 bases lay in between. Looked up from germline, CDR1 is SGDLS and CDR2 is YYNGEE. The method was immunoSEQ multiplex PCR; TCRdb's version includes in-frame clones alone and lacks a portion of them. The table lists about 200,000 clones, approximately 93% of them singletons. This chain uses TRBV9 with TRBJ2-7, with a weak D call TRBD1 (6 bases). The sample was peripheral blood, taken 28 days after the second AZD1222 dose. The clonotype originates from an adult who received the AZD1222 COVID-19 vaccine. CDR3 bases: TGTGCCAGCAGCGTAGAGGGGGACTCCTACGAGCAGTACTTC. The encoded protein is CASSVEGDSYEQYF. The complete variable domain, with remaining parts taken from reference TRBV9 and TRBJ2-7, reads DSGVTQTPKHLITATGQRVTLRCSPRSGDLSVYWYQQSLDQGLQFLIQYYNGEERAKGNILERFSAQQFPDLHSELNLSSLELGDSALYFCASSVEGDSYEQYFGPGTRLTVT.